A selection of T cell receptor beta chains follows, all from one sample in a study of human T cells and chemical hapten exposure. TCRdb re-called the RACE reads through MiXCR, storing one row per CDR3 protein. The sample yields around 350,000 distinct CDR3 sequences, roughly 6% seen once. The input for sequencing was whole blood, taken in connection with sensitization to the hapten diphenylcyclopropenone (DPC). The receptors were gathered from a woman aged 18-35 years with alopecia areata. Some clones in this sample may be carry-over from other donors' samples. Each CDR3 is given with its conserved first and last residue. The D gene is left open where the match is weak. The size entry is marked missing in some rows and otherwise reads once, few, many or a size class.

TGTGCCAGCAGCTTACCCGGGGTTCCTACTGAAGCTTTCTTT	CASSLPGVPTEAFF	TRBJ1-1	NA	few	TRBV7-9
TGTGCCAGCAGCCAAGGGTCGGCTTATAGCAATCAGCCCCAGCATTTT	CASSQGSAYSNQPQHF	TRBJ1-5	NA	few	TRBV14
TGTGCCAGCAGTGCCCTAAAGGGCGATGGCTACACCTTC	CASSALKGDGYTF	TRBJ1-2	NA	many	TRBV6-5
TGTGCCAGCAGTTACGGTGGCGGCGGGAACACTGAAGCTTTCTTT	CASSYGGGGNTEAFF	TRBJ1-1	NA	few	TRBV6-6
TGCGCCAGCAGCCCGAGGGACGGTCCAGCGGAGACCCAGTACTTC	CASSPRDGPAETQYF	TRBJ2-5	NA	NA	TRBV5-1
TGTGCCAGCTTAGCACGGGAAATACCCTACGAGCAGTACTTC	CASLAREIPYEQYF	TRBJ2-7	NA	NA	TRBV28
TGTGCCAGCATCCCCGGACTAAACGCGAACACCGGGGAGCTGTTTTTT	CASIPGLNANTGELFF	TRBJ2-2	NA	few	TRBV12-3/TRBV12-4
TGTGCCAGTAGTATTCGGGGGCCTTCCATGAACACTGAAGCTTTCTTT	CASSIRGPSMNTEAFF	TRBJ1-1	NA	NA	TRBV19
TGTGCCAGCAGTGCCTTGGCGGAAGAGACCCAGTACTTC	CASSALAEETQYF	TRBJ2-5	NA	few	TRBV27
TGTGCCAGCAGTTTACTCATGGGCCACACCATATATTTT	CASSLLMGHTIYF	TRBJ1-3	NA	NA	TRBV12-3/TRBV12-4
TGTGCCATCAGTGAGTCAGGGGGGGGCAATTCACCCCTCCACTTT	CAISESGGGNSPLHF	TRBJ1-6	NA	few	TRBV10-3
TGCAGTGCTAGATCCGACAGGGAGAACACCGGGGAGCTGTTTTTT	CSARSDRENTGELFF	TRBJ2-2	TRBD1	NA	TRBV20-1
TGTGCCAGCAGCTTCCTTAGCGGCGGCGGTGAGCAGTTCTTC	CASSFLSGGGEQFF	TRBJ2-1	NA	few	TRBV5-6
TGCAGCGTCCGTAAAGGATCGGAGAATTCACCCCTCCACTTT	CSVRKGSENSPLHF	TRBJ1-6	NA	few	TRBV29-1
TGTGCCAGCAGAGGGACAGGGAGGAAGCAAGCTTTCTTT	CASRGTGRKQAFF	TRBJ1-1	TRBD1	few	TRBV6-2/TRBV6-3
TGTGCCAGCAGCATGCGAGCGGGGGGGCCCTACAATGAGCAGTTCTTC	CASSMRAGGPYNEQFF	TRBJ2-1	TRBD2	NA	TRBV9